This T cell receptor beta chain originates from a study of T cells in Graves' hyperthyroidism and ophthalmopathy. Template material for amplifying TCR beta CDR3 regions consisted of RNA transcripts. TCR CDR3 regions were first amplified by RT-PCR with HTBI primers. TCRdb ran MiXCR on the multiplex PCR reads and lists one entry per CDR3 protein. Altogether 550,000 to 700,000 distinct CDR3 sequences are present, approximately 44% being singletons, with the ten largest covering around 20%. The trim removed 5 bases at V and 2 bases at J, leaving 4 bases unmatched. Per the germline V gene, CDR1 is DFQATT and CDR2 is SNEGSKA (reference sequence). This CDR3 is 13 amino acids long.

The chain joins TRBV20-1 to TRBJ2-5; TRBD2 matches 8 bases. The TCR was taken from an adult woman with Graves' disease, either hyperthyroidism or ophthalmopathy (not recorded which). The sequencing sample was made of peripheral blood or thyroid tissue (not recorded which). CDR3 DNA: TGCAGTGCTCAGGGACTAGGGCAAGAGACCCAGTACTTC. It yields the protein CSAQGLGQETQYF.